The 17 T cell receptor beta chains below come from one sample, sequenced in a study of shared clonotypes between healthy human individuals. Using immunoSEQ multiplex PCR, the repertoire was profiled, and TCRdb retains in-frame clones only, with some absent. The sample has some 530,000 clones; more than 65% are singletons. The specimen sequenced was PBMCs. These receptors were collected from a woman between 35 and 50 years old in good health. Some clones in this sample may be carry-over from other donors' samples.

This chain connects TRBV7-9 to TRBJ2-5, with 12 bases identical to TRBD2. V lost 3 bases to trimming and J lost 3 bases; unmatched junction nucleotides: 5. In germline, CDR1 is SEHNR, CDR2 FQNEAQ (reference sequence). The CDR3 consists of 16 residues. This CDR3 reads CASSFTSGRLEETQYF. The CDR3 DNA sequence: TGTGCCAGCAGCTTCACTAGCGGGAGGCTGGAAGAGACCCAGTACTTC.

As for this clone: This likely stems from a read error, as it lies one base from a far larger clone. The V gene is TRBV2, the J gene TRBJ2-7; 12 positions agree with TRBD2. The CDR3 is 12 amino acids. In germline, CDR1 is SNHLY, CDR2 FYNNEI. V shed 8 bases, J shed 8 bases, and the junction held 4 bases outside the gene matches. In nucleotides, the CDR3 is TGTGCCAGCGGGGGACTAGCGGGCAAGCAGTACTTC. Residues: CASGGLAGKQYF.

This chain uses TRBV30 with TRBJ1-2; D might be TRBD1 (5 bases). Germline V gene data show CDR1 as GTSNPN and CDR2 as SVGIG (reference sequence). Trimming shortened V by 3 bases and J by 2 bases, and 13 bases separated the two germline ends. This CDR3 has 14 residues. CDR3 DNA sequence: TGTGCCTGGAGCAAAGGAGACAGCAACTATGGCTACACCTTC. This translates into CAWSKGDSNYGYTF.

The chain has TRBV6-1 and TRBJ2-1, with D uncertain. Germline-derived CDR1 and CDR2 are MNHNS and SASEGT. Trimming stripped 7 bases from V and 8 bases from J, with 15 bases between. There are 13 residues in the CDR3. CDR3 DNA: TGTGCCAGCACCAAAAACCTTGTGCATGAGCAGTTCTTC. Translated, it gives CASTKNLVHEQFF.

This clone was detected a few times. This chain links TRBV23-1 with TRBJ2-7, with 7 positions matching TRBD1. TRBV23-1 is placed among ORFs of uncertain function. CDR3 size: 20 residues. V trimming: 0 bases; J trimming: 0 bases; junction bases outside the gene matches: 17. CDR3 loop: CASSQSLSTTGPAPSYEQYF. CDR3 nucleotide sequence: TGCGCCAGCAGTCAATCCCTTTCGACGACAGGGCCAGCTCCCTCCTACGAGCAGTACTTC.

CDR3 nucleotide sequence: TGCGCCAGCAGCGCTAGGGTCGCAGATACGCAGTATTTT. Residues: CASSARVADTQYF. The V call is TRBV5-1, the J call TRBJ2-3; D gene uncertain. Per the germline V gene, CDR1 is SGHRS and CDR2 is YFSETQ. V was cut by 4 bases and J by 4 bases, with 10 bases left in between. This CDR3 comprises 13 residues.

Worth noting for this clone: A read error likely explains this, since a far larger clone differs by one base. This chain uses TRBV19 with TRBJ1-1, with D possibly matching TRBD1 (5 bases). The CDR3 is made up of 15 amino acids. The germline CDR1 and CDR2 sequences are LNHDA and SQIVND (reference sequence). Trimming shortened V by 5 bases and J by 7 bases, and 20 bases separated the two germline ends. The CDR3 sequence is CASSGSWGDGGEAFF. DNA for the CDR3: TGTGCCAGTAGTGGTTCCTGGGGGGATGGCGGTGAAGCTTTCTTT.

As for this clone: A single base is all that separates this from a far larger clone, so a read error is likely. CDR3 in amino acids: CASAMGLDAEAFF. The CDR3 DNA reads TGTGCCAGCGCTATGGGCCTTGACGCTGAAGCTTTCTTT. This chain joins TRBV6-1 and TRBJ1-1; D remains ambiguous. Germline CDR1 is MNHNS and CDR2 is SASEGT. V shed 8 bases and J shed 6 bases, with 16 bases lying between them. This CDR3 is built from 13 residues.

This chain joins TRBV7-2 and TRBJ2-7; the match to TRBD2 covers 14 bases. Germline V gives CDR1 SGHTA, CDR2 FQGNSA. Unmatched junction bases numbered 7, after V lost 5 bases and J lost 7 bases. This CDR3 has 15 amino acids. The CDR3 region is CASSLRTSGRKEQYF. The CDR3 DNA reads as TGTGCCAGCAGCCTCCGGACTAGCGGGAGGAAGGAGCAGTACTTC.

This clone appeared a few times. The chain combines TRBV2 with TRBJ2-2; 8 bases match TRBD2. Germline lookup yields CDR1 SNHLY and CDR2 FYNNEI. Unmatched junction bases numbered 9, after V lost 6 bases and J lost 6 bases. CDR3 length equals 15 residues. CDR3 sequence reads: CASSVSGSDAGELFF. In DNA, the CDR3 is TGTGCCAGCAGCGTGAGCGGGAGCGATGCCGGGGAGCTGTTTTTT.

The CDR3 region is CASSLMASGTDTQYF. For the CDR3, the DNA is TGTGCCAGCAGCTTAATGGCTAGCGGCACAGATACGCAGTATTTT. J is TRBJ2-3 and V is TRBV7-3; D might be TRBD2 (6 bases). The CDR3 length is 15 residues. Germline CDR1 and CDR2: SGHTA and FQGTGA. The ends were cut back, 1 base at V and 1 base at J, with 9 bases in the middle.

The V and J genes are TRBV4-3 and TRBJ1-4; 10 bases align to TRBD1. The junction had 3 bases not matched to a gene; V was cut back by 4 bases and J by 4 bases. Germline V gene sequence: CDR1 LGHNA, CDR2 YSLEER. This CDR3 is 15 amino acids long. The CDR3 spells CASSLGTGDNEKLFF. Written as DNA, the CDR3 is TGCGCCAGCAGCCTAGGGACAGGGGATAATGAAAAACTGTTTTTT.

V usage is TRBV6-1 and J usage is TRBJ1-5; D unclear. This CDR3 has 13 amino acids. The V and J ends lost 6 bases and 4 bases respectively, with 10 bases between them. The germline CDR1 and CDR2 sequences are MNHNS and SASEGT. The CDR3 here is CASRHDGNQPQHF. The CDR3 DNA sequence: TGTGCCAGCAGGCACGACGGTAATCAGCCCCAGCATTTT.

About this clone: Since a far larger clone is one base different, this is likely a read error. The chain's CDR3 is CASSEGGLNTRELFF. The DNA for the CDR3 is TGTGCCAGCAGTGAAGGGGGGCTGAACACCAGGGAGCTGTTTTTT. This chain uses TRBV6-1 with TRBJ2-2; D is perhaps TRBD1 (6 bases). Per the germline V gene, CDR1 is MNHNS and CDR2 is SASEGT. The CDR3 sequence is 15 residues long.

CDR3 region: CASSSRPGVLLTDTQYF. The CDR3 DNA reads as TGTGCCAGCAGTTCCCGCCCTGGGGTTTTGTTGACAGATACGCAGTATTTT. The J gene is TRBJ2-3, the V gene TRBV27; D not resolved. Germline V gene data show CDR1 as MNHEY and CDR2 as SMNVEV (reference sequence). The CDR3 covers 17 residues. V lost 4 bases, J lost 3 bases, and 20 bases lay in between.

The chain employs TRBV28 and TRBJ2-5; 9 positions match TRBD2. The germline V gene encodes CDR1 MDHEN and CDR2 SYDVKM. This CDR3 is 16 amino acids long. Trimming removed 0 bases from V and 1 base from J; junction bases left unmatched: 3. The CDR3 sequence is CASSLWTSGPQETQYF. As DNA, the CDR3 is TGTGCCAGCAGTTTATGGACTAGCGGACCCCAAGAGACCCAGTACTTC.

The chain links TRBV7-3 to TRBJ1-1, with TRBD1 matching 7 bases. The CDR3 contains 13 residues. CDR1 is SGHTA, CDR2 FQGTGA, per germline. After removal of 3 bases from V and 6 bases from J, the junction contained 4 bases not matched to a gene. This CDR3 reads CASSFTGAPEAFF. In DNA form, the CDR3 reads TGTGCCAGCAGCTTCACAGGGGCCCCTGAAGCTTTCTTT.